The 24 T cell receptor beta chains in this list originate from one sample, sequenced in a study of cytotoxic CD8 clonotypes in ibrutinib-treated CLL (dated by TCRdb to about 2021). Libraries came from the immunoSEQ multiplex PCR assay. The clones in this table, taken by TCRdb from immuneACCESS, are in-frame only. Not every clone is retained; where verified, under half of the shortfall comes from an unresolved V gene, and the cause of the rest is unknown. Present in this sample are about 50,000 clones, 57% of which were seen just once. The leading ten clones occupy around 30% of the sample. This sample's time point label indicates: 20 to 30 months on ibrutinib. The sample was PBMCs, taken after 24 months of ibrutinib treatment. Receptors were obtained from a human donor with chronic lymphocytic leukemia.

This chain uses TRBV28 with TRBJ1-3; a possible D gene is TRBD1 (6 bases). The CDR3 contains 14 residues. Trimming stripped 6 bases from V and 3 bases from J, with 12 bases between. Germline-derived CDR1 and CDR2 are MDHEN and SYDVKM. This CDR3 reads CASRTQGFGNTIYF. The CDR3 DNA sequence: TGTGCCAGCAGAACACAGGGTTTTGGAAACACCATATATTTT.

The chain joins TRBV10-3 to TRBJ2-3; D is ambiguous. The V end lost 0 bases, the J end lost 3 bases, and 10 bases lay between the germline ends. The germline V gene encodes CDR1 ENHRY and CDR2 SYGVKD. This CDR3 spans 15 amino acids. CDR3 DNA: TGTGCCATCAGTGAGTCGGCTACCCTGACAGATACGCAGTATTTT. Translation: CAISESATLTDTQYF.

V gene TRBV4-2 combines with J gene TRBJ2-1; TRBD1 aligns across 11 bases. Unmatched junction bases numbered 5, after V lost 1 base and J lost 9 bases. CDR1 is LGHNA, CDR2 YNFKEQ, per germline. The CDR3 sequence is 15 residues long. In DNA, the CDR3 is TGTGCCAGCAGCCAAGGGGACAGGGGGGATAGTGAGCAGTTCTTC. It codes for CASSQGDRGDSEQFF.

The CDR3 spells CASSQPGQGGRSSGANVLTF. The CDR3 coding sequence is TGCGCCAGCAGCCAACCGGGACAGGGTGGTCGAAGCTCTGGGGCCAACGTCCTGACTTTC. The rearrangement links TRBV4-1 to TRBJ2-6; 9 nucleotides match TRBD1. CDR3 length: 20 residues. Germline CDR1 reads MGHRA; CDR2 reads YSYEKL. The V gene end was trimmed by 2 bases and the J gene end by 0 bases; junction bases not matched to a gene: 11.

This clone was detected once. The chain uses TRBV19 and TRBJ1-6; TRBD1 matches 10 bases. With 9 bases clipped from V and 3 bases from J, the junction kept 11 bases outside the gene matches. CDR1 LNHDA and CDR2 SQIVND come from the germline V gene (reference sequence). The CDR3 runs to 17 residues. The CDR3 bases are TGTGCCAGCTCTAAAGGGTGGGACAGGGGCTATAATTCACCCCTCCACTTT. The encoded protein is CASSKGWDRGYNSPLHF.

The CDR3 reads CATTGQGYEQYF. The CDR3 region has the DNA TGTGCCACGACGGGACAGGGGTACGAGCAGTACTTC. J is TRBJ2-7 and V is TRBV10-3, with 10 bases aligning to TRBD1. The CDR3 spans 12 residues. CDR1 is ENHRY and CDR2 is SYGVKD in the germline V gene. Trimming cost V 10 bases and J 4 bases; bases outside gene matches: 4.

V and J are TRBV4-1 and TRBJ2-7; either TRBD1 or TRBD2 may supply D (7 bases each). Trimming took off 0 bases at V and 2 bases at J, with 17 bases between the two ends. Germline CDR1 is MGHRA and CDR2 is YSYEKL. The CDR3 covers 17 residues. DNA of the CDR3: TGCGCCAGCAGCCAAGAAGGGGGCGGGGGCAAGACCTACGAGCAGTACTTC. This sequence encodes CASSQEGGGGKTYEQYF.

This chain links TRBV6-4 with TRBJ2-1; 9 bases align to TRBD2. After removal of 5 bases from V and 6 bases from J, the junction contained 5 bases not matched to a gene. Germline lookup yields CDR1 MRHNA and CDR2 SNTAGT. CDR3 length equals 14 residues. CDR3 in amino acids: CASSTGTSPNEQFF. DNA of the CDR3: TGTGCCAGCAGTACCGGGACTAGCCCCAATGAGCAGTTCTTC.

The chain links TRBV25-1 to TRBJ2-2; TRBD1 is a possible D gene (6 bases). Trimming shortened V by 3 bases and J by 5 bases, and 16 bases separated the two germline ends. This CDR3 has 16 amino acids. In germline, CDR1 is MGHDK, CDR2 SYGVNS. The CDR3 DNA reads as TGTGCCAGCAGTGACACAGGGCCCCAATTTACCGGGGAGCTGTTTTTT. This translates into CASSDTGPQFTGELFF.

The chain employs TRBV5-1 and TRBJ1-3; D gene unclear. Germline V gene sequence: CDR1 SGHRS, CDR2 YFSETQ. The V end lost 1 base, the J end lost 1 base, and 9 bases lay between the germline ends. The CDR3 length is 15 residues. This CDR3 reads CASSLNSGSGNTIYF. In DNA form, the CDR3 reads TGCGCCAGCAGCTTGAATTCGGGTTCTGGAAACACCATATATTTT.

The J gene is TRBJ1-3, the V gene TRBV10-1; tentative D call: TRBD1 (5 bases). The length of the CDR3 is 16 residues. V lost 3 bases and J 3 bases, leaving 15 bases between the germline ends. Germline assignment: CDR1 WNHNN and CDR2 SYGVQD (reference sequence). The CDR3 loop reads CASSDHPGPGGNTIYF. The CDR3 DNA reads TGCGCCAGCAGTGACCATCCGGGACCCGGTGGAAACACCATATATTTT.

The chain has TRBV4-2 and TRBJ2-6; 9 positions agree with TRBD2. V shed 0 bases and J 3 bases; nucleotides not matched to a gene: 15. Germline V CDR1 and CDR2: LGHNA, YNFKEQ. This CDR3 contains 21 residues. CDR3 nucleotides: TGTGCCAGCAGCCAAGATCCCGTGGTAGCGGGGGTGTCTGGTGGGGCCAACGTCCTGACTTTC. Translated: CASSQDPVVAGVSGGANVLTF.

CDR3 coding DNA: TGTGCCAGCAGCACCCGACTGCTAGATACGCAGTATTTT. Its protein is CASSTRLLDTQYF. This chain links TRBV11-2 with TRBJ2-3; no definite D call. The CDR3 consists of 13 residues. V lost 5 bases and J 5 bases, leaving 11 bases between the germline ends. The germline V gene encodes CDR1 SGHAT and CDR2 FQNNGV.

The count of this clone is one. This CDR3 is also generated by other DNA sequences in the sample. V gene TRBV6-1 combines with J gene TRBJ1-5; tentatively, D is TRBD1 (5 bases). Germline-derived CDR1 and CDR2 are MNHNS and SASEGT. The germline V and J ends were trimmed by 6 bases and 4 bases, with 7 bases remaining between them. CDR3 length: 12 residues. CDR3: CASRDSNQPQHF. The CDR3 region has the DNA TGTGCCAGCAGAGACAGTAATCAGCCCCAGCATTTT.

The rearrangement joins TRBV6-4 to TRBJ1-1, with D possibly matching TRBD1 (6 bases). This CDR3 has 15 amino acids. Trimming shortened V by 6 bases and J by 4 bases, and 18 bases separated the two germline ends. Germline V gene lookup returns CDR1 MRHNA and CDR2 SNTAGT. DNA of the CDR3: TGTGCCAGCAGACCTGAGGGGGGCTTGGCCACTGAAGCTTTCTTT. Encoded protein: CASRPEGGLATEAFF.

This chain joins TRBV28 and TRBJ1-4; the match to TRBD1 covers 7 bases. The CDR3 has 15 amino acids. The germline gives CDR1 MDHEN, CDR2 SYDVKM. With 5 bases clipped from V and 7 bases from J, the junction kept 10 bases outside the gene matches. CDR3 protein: CASSHRQGLIEKLFF. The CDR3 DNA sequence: TGTGCCAGCAGTCACCGACAGGGACTAATTGAAAAACTGTTTTTT.

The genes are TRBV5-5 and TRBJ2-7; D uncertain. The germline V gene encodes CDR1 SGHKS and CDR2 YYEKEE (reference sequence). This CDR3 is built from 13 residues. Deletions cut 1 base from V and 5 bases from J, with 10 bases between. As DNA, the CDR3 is TGTGCCAGCAGCTTGTGGCAGTCCGACGAGCAGTACTTC. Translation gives CASSLWQSDEQYF.

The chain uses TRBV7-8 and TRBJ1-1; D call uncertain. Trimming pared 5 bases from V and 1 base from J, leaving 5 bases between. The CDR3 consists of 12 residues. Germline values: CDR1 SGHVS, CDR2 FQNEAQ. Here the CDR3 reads CASSPQNTEAFF. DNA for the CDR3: TGTGCCAGCAGCCCACAGAACACTGAAGCTTTCTTT.

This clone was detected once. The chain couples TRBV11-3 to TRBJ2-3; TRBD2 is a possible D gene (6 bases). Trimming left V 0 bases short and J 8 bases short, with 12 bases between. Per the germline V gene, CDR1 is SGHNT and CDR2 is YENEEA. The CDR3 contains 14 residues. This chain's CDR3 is CASSLDPYGGTQYF. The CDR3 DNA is TGTGCCAGCAGCTTAGATCCGTACGGGGGTACGCAGTATTTT.

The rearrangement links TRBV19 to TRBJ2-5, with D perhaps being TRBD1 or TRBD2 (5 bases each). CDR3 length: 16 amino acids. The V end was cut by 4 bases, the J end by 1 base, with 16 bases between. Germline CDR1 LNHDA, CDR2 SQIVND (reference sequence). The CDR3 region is CASSRSSGTVQETQYF. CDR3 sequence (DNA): TGTGCCAGTAGTAGAAGCTCCGGGACGGTCCAAGAGACCCAGTACTTC.

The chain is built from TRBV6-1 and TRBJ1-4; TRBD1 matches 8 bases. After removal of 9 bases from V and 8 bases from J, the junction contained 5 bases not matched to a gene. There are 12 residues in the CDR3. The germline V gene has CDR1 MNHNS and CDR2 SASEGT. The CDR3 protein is CASGQGHEKLFF. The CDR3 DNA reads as TGTGCCAGTGGACAGGGACACGAAAAACTGTTTTTT.

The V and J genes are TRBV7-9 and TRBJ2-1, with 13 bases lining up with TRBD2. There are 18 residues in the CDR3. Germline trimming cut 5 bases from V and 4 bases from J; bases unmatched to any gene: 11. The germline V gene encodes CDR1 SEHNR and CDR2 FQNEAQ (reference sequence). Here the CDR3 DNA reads TGTGCCAGCAGCCCATGGACTAGCGGGGGCAGGAATTACAATGAGCAGTTCTTC. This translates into CASSPWTSGGRNYNEQFF.

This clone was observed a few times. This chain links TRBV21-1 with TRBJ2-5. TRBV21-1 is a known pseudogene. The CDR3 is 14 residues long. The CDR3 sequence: CASSKLGATETQYF. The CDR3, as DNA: TGTGCCAGCAGCAAACTCGGGGCAACGGAGACCCAGTACTTC.

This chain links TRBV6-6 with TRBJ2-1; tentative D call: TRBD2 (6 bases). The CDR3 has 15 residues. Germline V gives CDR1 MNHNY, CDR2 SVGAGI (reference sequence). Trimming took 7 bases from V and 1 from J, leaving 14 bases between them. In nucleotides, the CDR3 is TGTGCCAGCACTCGCGGGGCCGGTTCCTACAATGAGCAGTTCTTC. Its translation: CASTRGAGSYNEQFF.